This record looks at one TCR beta chain sequence and its context. This sample was taken from a study of radiotherapy plus CTLA-4 blockade in lung cancer. The CDR3 has 14 amino acids. Germline assignment: CDR1 SGHTA and CDR2 FQGTGA. V lost 5 bases to trimming and J lost 5 bases, with 12 bases between them. The protocol was immunoSEQ multiplex PCR, while the TCRdb copy is restricted to in-frame clones and leaves out a portion. The sample holds about 73,000 clones, roughly 87% seen once. This receptor was identified in a human donor with non-small cell lung cancer that progressed on radiotherapy plus ipilimumab. The rearrangement links TRBV7-3 to TRBJ2-2; unclear D gene. The sample in question was peripheral blood, obtained from a patient treated with radiotherapy plus ipilimumab. The CDR3 protein is CASSPRVTTGELFF. CDR3 bases: TGTGCCAGCAGCCCCCGGGTGACTACCGGGGAGCTGTTTTTT.